This T cell receptor beta chain was profiled in a study of blood T cells in healthy people across ages. Remarks on this clonotype: As yet, its antigen is unknown.

Points from the study as a whole: Higher diversity and more naive CD4+ cells were features of long-lived donors, compared to aged donors. With age, beta diversity per million T cells declined roughly linearly, significantly by 30 to 40.

The CDR3 has 12 amino acids. Germline CDR1 reads DFQATT; CDR2 reads SNEGSKA (reference sequence). Between the trimmed V and J ends, which lost 6 bases and 3 bases, there was a span of 12 bases. The use of a sample-barcoded 5' primer and a J-beta primer mix characterized a second PCR of about 7 to 12 cycles. A 12-random-nucleotide template-switch adaptor tagged each cDNA molecule. The yield of each sample was at least 2.5 million CDR3-containing paired-end reads. MiXCR, run by TCRdb on the 5' RACE reads, gives a single entry per CDR3 protein. The sample has some 920,000 distinct CDR3 sequences; approximately 50% are singletons.

The receptor was isolated from a woman aged 55-69 years in good health. The V gene is TRBV20-1, the J gene TRBJ2-7, with D perhaps assigned TRBD1 or TRBD2 (6 bases each). Sequenced material: blood. CDR3 DNA sequence: TGCAGTGCCCGGGGGCGGGACTACGAGCAGTACTTC. The encoded protein is CSARGRDYEQYF.